The T cell receptor (beta chain) under discussion was sequenced for a study of technical replicates of blood from a handful of donors. TCRdb's copy holds only in-frame clones and misses some; the assay was immunoSEQ multiplex PCR. This table holds fewer than 80,000 clones, 80% to 90% found once. With V trimmed by 4 bases and J by 3 bases, 5 bases remained unmatched. Germline V gene data show CDR1 as LGHNA and CDR2 as YSLEER. This CDR3 region has 16 residues. The rearrangement joins TRBV4-3 to TRBJ2-2, with TRBD2 matching over 10 bases. Sequencing input: PBMCs. The TCR comes from a human donor in good health. Some clones in this sample may be carry-over from other donors' samples. The CDR3 nucleotides are TGCGCCAGCAGCCGGTTTCTAGCGGGAGACACCGGGGAGCTGTTTTTT. Protein: CASSRFLAGDTGELFF.